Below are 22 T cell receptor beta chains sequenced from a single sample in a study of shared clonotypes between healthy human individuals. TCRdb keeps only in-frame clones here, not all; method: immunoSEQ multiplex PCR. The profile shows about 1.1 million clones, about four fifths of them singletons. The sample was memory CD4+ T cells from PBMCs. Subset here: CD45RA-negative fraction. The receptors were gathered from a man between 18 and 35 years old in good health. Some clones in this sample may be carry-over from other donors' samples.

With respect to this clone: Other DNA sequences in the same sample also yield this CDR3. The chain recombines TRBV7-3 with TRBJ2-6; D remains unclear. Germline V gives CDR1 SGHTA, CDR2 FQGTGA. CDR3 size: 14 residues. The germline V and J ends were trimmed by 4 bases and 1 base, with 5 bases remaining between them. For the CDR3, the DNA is TGTGCCAGCAGCTCCCTTTCTGGGGCCAACGTCCTGACTTTC. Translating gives CASSSLSGANVLTF.

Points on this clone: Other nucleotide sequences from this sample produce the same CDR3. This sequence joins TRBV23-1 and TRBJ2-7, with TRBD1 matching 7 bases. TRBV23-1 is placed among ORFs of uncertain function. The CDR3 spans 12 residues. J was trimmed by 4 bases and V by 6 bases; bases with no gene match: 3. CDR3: CASRTGSYEQYF. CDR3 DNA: TGCGCCAGCAGGACAGGGTCGTACGAGCAGTACTTC.

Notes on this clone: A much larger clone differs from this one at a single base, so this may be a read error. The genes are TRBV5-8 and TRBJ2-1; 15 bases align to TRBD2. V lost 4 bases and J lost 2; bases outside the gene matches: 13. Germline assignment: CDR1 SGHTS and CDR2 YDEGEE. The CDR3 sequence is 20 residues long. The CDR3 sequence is CASSLVLGLAGGPPYNEQFF. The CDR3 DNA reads TGTGCCAGCAGCCTCGTGCTGGGACTAGCGGGAGGACCCCCCTACAATGAGCAGTTCTTC.

CDR3 loop: CASSQILESRRGNQPQHF. The CDR3 DNA reads as TGTGCCAGCAGCCAAATCCTCGAGAGCAGGCGCGGCAATCAGCCCCAGCATTTT. The gene calls are TRBV4-2 and TRBJ1-5; no reliable D call. Deletions cut 2 bases from V and 2 bases from J, with 19 bases between. CDR3 length: 18 amino acids. The germline gives CDR1 LGHNA, CDR2 YNFKEQ.

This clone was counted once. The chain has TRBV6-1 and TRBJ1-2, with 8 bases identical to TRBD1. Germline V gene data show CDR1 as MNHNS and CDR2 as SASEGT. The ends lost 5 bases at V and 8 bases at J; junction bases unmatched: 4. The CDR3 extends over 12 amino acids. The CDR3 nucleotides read TGTGCCAGCAGTAGGACAGGGAACGGCTACACCTTC. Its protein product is CASSRTGNGYTF.

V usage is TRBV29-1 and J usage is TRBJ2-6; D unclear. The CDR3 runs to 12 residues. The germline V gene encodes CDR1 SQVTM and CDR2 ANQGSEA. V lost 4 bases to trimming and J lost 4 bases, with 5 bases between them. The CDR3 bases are TGCAGCGTTGGGGTGGGGGCCAACGTCCTGACTTTC. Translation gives CSVGVGANVLTF.

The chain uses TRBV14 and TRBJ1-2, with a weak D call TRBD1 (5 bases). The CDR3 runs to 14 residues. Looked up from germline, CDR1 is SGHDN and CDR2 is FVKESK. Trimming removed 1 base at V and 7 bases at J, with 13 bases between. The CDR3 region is CASSQARGSVGYTF. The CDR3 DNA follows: TGTGCCAGCAGCCAAGCACGGGGGTCGGTTGGCTACACCTTC.

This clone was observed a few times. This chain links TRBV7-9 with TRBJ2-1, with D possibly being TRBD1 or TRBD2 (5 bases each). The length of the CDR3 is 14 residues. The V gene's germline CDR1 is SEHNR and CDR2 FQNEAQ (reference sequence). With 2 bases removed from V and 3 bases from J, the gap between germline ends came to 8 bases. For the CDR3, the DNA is TGTGCCAGCAGCTTACGGGACGTCTACAATGAGCAGTTCTTC. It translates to CASSLRDVYNEQFF. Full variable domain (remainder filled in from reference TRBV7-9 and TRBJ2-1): DTGVSQNPRHKITKRGQNVTFRCDPISEHNRLYWYRQTLGQGPEFLTYFQNEAQLEKSRLLSDRFSAERPKGSFSTLEIQRTEQGDSAMYLCASSLRDVYNEQFFGPGTRLTVL.

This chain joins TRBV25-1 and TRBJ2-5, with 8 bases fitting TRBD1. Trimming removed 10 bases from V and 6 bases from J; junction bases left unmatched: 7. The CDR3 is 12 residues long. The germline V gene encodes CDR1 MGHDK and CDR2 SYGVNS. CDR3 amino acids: CATEDRAKTQYF. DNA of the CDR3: TGTGCCACCGAGGACAGGGCGAAGACCCAGTACTTC.

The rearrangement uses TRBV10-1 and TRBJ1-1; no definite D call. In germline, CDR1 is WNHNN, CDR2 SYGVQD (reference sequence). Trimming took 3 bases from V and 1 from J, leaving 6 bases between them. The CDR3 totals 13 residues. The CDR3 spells CASSDGSNTEAFF. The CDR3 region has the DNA TGCGCCAGCAGTGACGGATCGAACACTGAAGCTTTCTTT.

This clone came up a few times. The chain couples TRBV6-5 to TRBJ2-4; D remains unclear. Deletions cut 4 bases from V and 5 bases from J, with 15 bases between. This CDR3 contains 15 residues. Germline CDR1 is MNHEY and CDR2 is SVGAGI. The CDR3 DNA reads TGTGCCAGCAGTTCTTCTATGGGGTACGAAAACATTCAGTACTTC. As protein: CASSSSMGYENIQYF.

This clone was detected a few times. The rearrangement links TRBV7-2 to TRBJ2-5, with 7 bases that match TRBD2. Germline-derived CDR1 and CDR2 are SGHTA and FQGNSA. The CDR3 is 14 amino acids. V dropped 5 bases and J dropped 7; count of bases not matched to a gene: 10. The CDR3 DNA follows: TGTGCCAGCAGCCCCCGGGGGGTCGGGGGGACCCAGTACTTC. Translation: CASSPRGVGGTQYF.

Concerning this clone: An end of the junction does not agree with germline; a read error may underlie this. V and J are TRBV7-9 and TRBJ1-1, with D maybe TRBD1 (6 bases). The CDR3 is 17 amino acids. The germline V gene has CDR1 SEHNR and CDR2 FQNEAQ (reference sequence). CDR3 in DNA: TGTGCCAGCAGCCCGGCCATGATGACAGGACGGAACTCTGAAGCTTTCTTT. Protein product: CASSPAMMTGRNSEAFF.

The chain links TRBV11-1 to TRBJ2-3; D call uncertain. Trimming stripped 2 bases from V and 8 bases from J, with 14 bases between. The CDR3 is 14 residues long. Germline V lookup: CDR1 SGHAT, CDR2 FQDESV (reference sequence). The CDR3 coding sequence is TGTGCCAGCAGCTTAAACAGAGACTCCGGTACGCAGTATTTT. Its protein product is CASSLNRDSGTQYF.

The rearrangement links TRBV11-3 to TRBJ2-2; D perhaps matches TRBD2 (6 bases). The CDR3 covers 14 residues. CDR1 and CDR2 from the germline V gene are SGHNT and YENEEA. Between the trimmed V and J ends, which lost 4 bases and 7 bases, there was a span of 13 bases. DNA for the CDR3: TGTGCCAGCAGCTCGGGAGTTCAGGGCGGGGAGCTGTTTTTT. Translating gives CASSSGVQGGELFF.

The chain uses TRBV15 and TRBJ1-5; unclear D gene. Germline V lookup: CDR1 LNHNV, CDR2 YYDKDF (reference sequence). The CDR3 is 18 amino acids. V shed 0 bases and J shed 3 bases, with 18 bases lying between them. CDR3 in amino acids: CATSRDSWSSGNNQPQHF. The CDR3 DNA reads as TGTGCCACCAGCAGAGACTCTTGGTCGTCAGGCAACAATCAGCCCCAGCATTTT.

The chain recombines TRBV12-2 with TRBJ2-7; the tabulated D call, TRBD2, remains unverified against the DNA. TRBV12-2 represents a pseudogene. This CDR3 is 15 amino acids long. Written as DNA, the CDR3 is TGTGCAAGTCGCTTAGACTGCTCCCTCCCCTACGAGCAGTACTTC. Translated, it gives CASRLDCSLPYEQYF.

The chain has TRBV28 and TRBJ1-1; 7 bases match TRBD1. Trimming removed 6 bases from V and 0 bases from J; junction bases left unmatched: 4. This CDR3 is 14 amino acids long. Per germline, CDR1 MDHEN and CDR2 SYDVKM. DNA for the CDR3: TGTGCCAGCAGAGAGGGACAGCTGAACACTGAAGCTTTCTTT. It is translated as CASREGQLNTEAFF.

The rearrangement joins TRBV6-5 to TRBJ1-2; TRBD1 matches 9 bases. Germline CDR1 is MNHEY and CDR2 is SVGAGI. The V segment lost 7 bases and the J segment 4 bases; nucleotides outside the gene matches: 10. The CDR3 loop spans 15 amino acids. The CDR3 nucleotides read TGTGCCAGCAAATTGACCGGGACAGGGTCCTATGGCTACACCTTC. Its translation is CASKLTGTGSYGYTF.

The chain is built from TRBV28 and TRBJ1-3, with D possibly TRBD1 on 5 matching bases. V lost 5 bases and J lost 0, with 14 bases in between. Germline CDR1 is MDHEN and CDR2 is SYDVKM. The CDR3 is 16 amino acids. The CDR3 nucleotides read TGTGCCAGCAGTGGGGCAGGAACCCGCTCTGGAAACACCATATATTTT. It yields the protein CASSGAGTRSGNTIYF. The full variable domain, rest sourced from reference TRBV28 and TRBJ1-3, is DVKVTQSSRYLVKRTGEKVFLECVQDMDHENMFWYRQDPGLGLRLIYFSYDVKMKEKGDIPEGYSVSREKKERFSLILESASTNQTSMYLCASSGAGTRSGNTIYFGEGSWLTVV.

The CDR3 here is CASSFYSNQPQHF. Written as DNA, the CDR3 is TGTGCCAGCAGTTTTTATAGCAATCAGCCCCAGCATTTT. The J gene is TRBJ1-5, the V gene TRBV6-6; D remains ambiguous. V lost 4 bases to trimming and J lost 0 bases, with 4 bases between them. The CDR3 contains 13 residues. Per germline, CDR1 MNHNY and CDR2 SVGAGI (reference sequence).

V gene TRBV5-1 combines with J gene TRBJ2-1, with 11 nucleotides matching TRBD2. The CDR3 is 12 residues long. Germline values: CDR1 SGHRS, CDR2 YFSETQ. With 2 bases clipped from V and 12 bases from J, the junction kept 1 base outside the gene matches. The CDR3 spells CASSFGLAGQFF. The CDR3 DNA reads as TGCGCCAGCAGCTTCGGACTAGCGGGGCAGTTCTTC.